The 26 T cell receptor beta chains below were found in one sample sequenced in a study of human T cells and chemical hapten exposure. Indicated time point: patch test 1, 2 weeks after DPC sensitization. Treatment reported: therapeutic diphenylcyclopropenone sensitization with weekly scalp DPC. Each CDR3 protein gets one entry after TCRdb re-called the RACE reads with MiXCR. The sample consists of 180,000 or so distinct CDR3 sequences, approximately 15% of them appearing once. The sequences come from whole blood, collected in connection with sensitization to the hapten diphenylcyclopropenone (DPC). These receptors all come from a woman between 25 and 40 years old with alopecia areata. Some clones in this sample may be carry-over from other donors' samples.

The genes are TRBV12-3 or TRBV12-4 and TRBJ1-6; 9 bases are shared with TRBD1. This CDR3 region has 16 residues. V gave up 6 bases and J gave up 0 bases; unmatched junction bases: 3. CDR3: CASRRQGGSYNSPLHF. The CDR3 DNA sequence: TGTGCCAGCAGAAGACAGGGGGGCTCCTATAATTCACCCCTCCACTTT.

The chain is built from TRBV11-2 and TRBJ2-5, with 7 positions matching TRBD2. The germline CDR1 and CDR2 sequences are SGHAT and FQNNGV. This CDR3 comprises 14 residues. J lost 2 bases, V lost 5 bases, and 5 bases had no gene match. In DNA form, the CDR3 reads TGTGCCAGCAGCCCCCTGGGGGGGCAAGAGACCCAGTACTTC. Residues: CASSPLGGQETQYF.

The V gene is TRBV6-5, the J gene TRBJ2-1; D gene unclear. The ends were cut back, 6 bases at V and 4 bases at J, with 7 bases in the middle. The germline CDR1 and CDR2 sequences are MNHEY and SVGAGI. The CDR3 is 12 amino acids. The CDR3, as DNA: TGTGCCAGCAGAGGACGGTACAATGAGCAGTTCTTC. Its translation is CASRGRYNEQFF.

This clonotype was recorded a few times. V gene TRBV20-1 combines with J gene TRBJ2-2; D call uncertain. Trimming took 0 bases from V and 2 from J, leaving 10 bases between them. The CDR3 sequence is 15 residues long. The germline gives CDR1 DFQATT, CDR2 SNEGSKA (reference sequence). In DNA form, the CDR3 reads TGCAGTGCTAGAGATCTCGCCTTCAACACCGGGGAGCTGTTTTTT. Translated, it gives CSARDLAFNTGELFF.

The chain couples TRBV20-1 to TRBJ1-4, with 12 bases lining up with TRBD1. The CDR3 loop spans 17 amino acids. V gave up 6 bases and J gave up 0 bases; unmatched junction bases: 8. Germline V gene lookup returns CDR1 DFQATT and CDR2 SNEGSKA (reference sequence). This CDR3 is CSARDRGRRTTNEKLFF. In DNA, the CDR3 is TGCAGTGCGAGGGACAGGGGGCGCCGGACAACTAATGAAAAACTGTTTTTT.

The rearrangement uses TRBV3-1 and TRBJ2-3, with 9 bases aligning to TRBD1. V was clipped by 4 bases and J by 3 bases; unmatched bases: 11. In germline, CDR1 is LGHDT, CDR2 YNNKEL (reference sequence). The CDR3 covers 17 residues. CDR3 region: CASSRMPGQGMTDTQYF. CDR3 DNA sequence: TGTGCCAGCAGCCGTATGCCGGGACAGGGCATGACAGATACGCAGTATTTT.

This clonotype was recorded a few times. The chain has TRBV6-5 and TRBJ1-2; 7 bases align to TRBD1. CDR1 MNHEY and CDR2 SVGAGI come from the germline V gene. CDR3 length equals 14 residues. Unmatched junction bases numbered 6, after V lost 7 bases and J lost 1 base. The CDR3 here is CASTQGQNNYGYTF. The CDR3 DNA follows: TGTGCCAGCACTCAGGGACAGAATAACTATGGCTACACCTTC.

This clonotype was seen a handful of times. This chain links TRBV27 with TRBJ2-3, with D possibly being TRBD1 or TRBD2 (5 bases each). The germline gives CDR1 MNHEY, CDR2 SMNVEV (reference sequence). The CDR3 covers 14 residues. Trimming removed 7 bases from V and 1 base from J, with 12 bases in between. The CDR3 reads CASIDRGGTDTQYF. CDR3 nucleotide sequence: TGTGCCAGCATAGATAGAGGGGGCACAGATACGCAGTATTTT.

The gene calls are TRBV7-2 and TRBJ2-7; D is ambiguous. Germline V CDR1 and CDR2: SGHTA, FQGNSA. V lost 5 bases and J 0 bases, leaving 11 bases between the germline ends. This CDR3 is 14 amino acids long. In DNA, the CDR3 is TGTGCCAGCAGCAAAAGACCGGTCTCCTACGAGCAGTACTTC. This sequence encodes CASSKRPVSYEQYF.

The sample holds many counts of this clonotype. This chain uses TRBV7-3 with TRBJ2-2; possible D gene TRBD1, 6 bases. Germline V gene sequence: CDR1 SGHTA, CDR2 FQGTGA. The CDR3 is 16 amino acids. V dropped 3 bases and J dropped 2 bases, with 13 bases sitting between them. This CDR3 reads CASSLEAGANTGELFF. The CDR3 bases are TGTGCCAGCAGCTTGGAAGCAGGGGCCAACACCGGGGAGCTGTTTTTT.

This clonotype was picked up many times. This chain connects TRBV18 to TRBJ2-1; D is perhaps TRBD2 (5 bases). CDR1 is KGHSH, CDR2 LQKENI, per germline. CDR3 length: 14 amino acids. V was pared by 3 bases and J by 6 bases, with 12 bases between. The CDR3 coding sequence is TGTGCCAGCTCACCGGATAAGCGGACCAATGAGCAGTTCTTC. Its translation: CASSPDKRTNEQFF.

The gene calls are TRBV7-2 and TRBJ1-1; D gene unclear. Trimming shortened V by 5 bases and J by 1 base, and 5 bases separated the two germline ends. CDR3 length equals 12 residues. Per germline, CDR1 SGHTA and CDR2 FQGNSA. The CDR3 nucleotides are TGTGCCAGCAGCCACCCGAACACTGAAGCTTTCTTT. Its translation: CASSHPNTEAFF.

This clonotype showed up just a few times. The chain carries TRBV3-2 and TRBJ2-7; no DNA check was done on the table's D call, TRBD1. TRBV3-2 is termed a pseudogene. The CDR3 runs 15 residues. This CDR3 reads CASSQGYTGAYEQYF. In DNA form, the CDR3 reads TGTGCCAGCAGCCAAGGCTATACAGGAGCTTACGAGCAGTACTTC.

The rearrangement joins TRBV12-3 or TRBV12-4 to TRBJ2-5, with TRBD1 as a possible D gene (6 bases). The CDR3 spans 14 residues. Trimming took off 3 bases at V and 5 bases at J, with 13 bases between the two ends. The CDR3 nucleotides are TGTGCCAGCAGTTTCTTACAGGGATTCGAGACCCAGTACTTC. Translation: CASSFLQGFETQYF.

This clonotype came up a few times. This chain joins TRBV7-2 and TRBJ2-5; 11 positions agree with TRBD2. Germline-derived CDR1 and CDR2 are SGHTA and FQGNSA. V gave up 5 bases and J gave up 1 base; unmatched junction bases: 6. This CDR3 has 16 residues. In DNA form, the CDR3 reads TGTGCCAGCAGCACACTAGCGGGGGAATCCCAAGAGACCCAGTACTTC. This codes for CASSTLAGESQETQYF.

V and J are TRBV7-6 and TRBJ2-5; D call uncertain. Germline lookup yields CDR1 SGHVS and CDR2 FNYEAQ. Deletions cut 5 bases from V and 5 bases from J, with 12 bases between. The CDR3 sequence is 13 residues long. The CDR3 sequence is CASSVGTMETQYF. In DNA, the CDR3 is TGTGCCAGCAGCGTAGGAACCATGGAGACCCAGTACTTC.

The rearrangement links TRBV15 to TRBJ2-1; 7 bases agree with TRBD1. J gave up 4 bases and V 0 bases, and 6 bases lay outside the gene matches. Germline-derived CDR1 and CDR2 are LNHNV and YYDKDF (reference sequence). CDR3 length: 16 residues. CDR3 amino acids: CATSRDHRDSYNEQFF. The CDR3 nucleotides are TGTGCCACCAGCAGAGATCACCGGGACAGTTACAATGAGCAGTTCTTC.

The DNA of the CDR3 is TGTGCCAGCAGCTTAGTCACGACTAACTACGAGCAGTACTTC. It yields the protein CASSLVTTNYEQYF. The chain recombines TRBV11-2 with TRBJ2-7; D may be TRBD2 (5 bases). The V end lost 1 base, the J end lost 3 bases, and 10 bases lay between the germline ends. Germline loops: CDR1 SGHAT, CDR2 FQNNGV. This CDR3 contains 14 residues.

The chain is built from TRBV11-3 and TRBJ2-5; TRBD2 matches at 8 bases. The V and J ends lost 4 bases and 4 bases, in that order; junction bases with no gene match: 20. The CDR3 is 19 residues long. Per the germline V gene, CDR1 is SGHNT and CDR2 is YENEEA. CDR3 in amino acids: CASSCCSPQGSGNRETQYF. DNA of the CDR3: TGTGCCAGCAGCTGCTGCTCCCCGCAGGGTAGCGGGAATAGAGAGACCCAGTACTTC.

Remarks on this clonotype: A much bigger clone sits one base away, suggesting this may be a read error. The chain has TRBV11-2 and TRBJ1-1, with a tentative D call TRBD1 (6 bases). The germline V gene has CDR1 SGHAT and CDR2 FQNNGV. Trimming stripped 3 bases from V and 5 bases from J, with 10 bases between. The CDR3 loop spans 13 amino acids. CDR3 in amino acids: CASSFTGRTEAFF. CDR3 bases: TGTGCCAGCAGCTTTACAGGGAGGACTGAAGCTTTCTTT.

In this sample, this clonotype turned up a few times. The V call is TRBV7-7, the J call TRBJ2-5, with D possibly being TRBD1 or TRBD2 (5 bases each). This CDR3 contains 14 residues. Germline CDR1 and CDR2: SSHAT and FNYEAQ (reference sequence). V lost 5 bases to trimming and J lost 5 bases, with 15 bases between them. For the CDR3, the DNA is TGTGCCAGCAGCCGGGACCTTGCAGGCGAGACCCAGTACTTC. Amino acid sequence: CASSRDLAGETQYF.

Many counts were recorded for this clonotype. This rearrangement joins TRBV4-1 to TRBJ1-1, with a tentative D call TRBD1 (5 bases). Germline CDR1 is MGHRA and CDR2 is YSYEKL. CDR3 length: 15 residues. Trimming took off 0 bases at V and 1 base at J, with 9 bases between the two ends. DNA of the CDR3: TGCGCCAGCAGCCAAGAGGGGCCCCGGAACACTGAAGCTTTCTTT. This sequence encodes CASSQEGPRNTEAFF.

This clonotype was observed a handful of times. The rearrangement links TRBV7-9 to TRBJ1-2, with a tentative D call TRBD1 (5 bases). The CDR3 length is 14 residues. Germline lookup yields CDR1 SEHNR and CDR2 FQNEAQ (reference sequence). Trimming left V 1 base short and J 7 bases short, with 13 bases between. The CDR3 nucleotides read TGTGCCAGCAGCTTAGGACAGTCCACCGGTGGCTACACCTTC. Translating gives CASSLGQSTGGYTF.

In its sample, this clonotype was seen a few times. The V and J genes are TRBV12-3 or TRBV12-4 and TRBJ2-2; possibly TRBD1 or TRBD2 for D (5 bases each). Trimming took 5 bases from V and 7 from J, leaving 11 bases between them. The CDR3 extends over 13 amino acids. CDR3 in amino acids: CASSPGRVGELFF. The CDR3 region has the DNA TGTGCCAGCAGTCCGGGACGGGTCGGGGAGCTGTTTTTT.

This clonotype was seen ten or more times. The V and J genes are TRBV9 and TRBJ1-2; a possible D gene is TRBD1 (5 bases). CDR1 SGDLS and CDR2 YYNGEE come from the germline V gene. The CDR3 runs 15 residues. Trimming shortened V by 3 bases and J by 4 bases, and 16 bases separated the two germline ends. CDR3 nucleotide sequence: TGTGCCAGCAGCGCAGAGGACACAAACATCTATGGCTACACCTTC. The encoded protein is CASSAEDTNIYGYTF.

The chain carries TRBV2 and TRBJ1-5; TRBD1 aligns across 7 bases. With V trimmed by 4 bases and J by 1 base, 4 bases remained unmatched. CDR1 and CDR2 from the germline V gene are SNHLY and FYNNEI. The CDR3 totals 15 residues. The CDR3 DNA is TGTGCCAGCAGTGCCGGGACAGCGAGCAATCAGCCCCAGCATTTT. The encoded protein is CASSAGTASNQPQHF.